A single T cell receptor (beta chain) is shown here with its context. By sample share, this clonotype is medium-sized (0.01 to 0.1%). No cognate antigen has been identified for it. No much larger clone exists at a distance of one base, and base qualities are not known. Libraries incorporated unique molecular identifier barcodes, which were used to quantify clonotypes. Qiagen AllPrep DNA/RNA Micro kits were used to isolate total RNA, and an Agilent TapeStation was used to check RNA quality. TCR beta libraries were constructed by 5' RACE, in which cDNA synthesis was followed by two PCR steps with TCR beta constant-region gene-specific primers. Sequencing of the TCR beta libraries was performed on an Illumina MiSeq platform. Under the source paper's analysis protocol: Reads were processed with MIGEC, MiXCR and VDJtools. Clonotype frequency was computed as the clonotype's share of unique molecular identifiers among all unique molecular identifiers in the sample. Nonfunctional TRBV genes classified in IMGT as pseudogenes or open reading frames, for example TRBV1, TRBV12-1 and TRBV21, were left out. Using fastp at Q25 and MiXCR, TCRdb reprocessed the public reads and kept productive beta chains. When rows share a CDR3 protein, they turn into one entry using the most common DNA and genes. The V and J calls come from TCRdb's annotation, not from the publication. The table for this sample lists around 19,000 distinct CDR3 sequences; approximately 2.2% of them were counted only once. Over 5% of the sample belongs to the ten largest clones.

Its CDR3 holds 19 amino acids, cysteine through phenylalanine. The sequence is cut down to CDR3 DNA, 57 bases in frame from base 1. According to the germline V gene, CDR1 reads SGHTA and CDR2 reads FQGNSA. After removal of 1 base from V and 3 bases from J, the junction retains 10 bases not matched to a gene. The entry originates in a study of beta chain bispecific antibodies for T cell cancers (dated by TCRdb to about 2021). Study-level background: Healthy donor T cells were cocultured with T cell leukemia lines and bispecific antibodies, then TRBV sequencing of surviving cells measured the depletion of each TRBV family. On the cell surface, TRBV12 (TRBV12-3) was expressed by Jurkat cells, whereas TRBV5-5 was expressed by HPB-ALL cells. Overall results and qualifications from the work: The TRBV-directed bispecific antibodies appeared to leave every TRBV family member untouched except the targeted genes and the closely related ones. Relative to anti-CD19, the TRBV12-3 share of total TRBV signal was reduced by less than 99% after anti-TRBV12 exposure, whereas a nonsignificant more than 30% decrease was observed for TRBV12-4. Every sequenced sample was a mix of normal T cells and leukemia cell line cells, and most of the targeted TRBV signal originated from the leukemia cells instead of the normal T cells. Cross-reactivity of the anti-TRBV5-5 antibody with TRBV5-6 was attributed to high sequence similarity between the two genes.

The meaning of the sample's treatment or condition label: alpha-V12: anti-TRBV12 scFv linked to anti-CD3 scFv. T cells were expanded from blood mononuclear cells for 3 days with either the anti-CD3 antibody OKT3 or CD3/CD28 Dynabeads. The anti-TRBV12 bispecific sample was derived from a coculture of Jurkat leukemia cells with normal T cells and was compared against an anti-CD19 bispecific control coculture. Expanded T cells were maintained in RPMI 1640 supplemented with about 9.5% fetal bovine serum, recombinant human IL-2 (about 100 IU/ml) and IL-7 (around 5.1 ng/ml). Each coculture mixed about 5 x 10^4 target cells and about 5 x 10^4 normal T cells with bispecific antibody in 95 to 100 ul and was incubated at 37 degrees C for roughly 16 hours. Each bispecific antibody consisted of two single-chain variable fragments expressed in a single-chain diabody format with a His tag. Effector T cells were obtained from healthy human donors, and peripheral blood mononuclear cells were isolated from leukapheresis samples by Ficoll density gradient centrifugation.

This TCR was recovered from a human donor in good health. Some clones in this sample may be carry-over from other donors' samples. The sequencing here drew on healthy donor T cells cultured with leukemia cells, taken from a culture containing a bispecific antibody targeting TCR Vbeta12. The V and J genes are TRBV7-2 and TRBJ1-4, with 11 bases in between that match TRBD1. The nucleotide sequence reads as follows: TGTGCCAGCAGCTTAGGATTCTTGGACAGGGGGCCATCTAATGAAAAACTGTTTTTT. It encodes CASSLGFLDRGPSNEKLFF.